A single sample gave rise to the 22 T cell receptor beta chains below, sequenced in a study of technical replicates of blood from a handful of donors. Sequenced by immunoSEQ multiplex PCR; TCRdb stores in-frame clones only, minus some. Among fewer than 100,000 clones listed, 95% to 98% were seen once. The sequencing sample was made of T cells isolated from PBMCs. These receptors were obtained from a human donor in good health.

This sequence joins TRBV19 and TRBJ1-1, with D perhaps TRBD1 (6 bases). V lost 8 bases, J lost 4 bases, and 14 bases lay in between. Per germline, CDR1 LNHDA and CDR2 SQIVND (reference sequence). This CDR3 has 13 residues. DNA of the CDR3: TGTGCCAGTGCCGGGACACTAATCACTGAAGCTTTCTTT. Encoded protein: CASAGTLITEAFF.

The chain joins TRBV29-1 to TRBJ2-4, with D possibly matching TRBD2 (5 bases). V dropped 1 base and J dropped 7 bases, with 17 bases sitting between them. This CDR3 is 15 amino acids long. Germline V CDR1 and CDR2: SQVTM, ANQGSEA. The CDR3 DNA is TGCAGCGTTGAAGGGGGTCCAGGAGGCGGGAACATTCAGTACTTC. This codes for CSVEGGPGGGNIQYF.

The rearrangement links TRBV9 to TRBJ1-2, with 8 bases aligning to TRBD1. V was clipped by 4 bases and J by 4 bases; unmatched bases: 12. CDR1 is SGDLS and CDR2 is YYNGEE in the germline V gene. This CDR3 region has 16 residues. CDR3 in DNA: TGTGCCAGCAGCCCCCTAGGACAGGGAAGGACCTATGGCTACACCTTC. The encoded protein is CASSPLGQGRTYGYTF.

The chain has TRBV6-5 and TRBJ2-1, with D perhaps matching TRBD1 (5 bases). The germline V and J ends were trimmed by 1 base and 9 bases, with 13 bases remaining between them. Germline V lookup: CDR1 MNHEY, CDR2 SVGAGI. The CDR3 contains 14 residues. This chain's CDR3 is CASSYFRERTEQFF. The CDR3 coding sequence is TGTGCCAGCAGTTACTTCAGGGAACGCACTGAGCAGTTCTTC.

The chain carries TRBV12-5 and TRBJ2-3; TRBD2 might be the D (6 bases). This CDR3 comprises 15 residues. V shed 5 bases and J shed 4 bases, with 16 bases lying between them. Germline CDR1 and CDR2: LGHNT and FRNRAP. For the CDR3, the DNA is TGTGCTAGTGGTCCCCCTAGCGTTCTCGCAGATACGCAGTATTTT. Protein: CASGPPSVLADTQYF.

The chain couples TRBV4-3 to TRBJ1-4; a weak D match, TRBD1 (6 bases). CDR1 LGHNA and CDR2 YSLEER come from the germline V gene. Trimming took off 3 bases at V and 3 bases at J, with 8 bases between the two ends. This CDR3 has 14 residues. The chain's CDR3 is CASSQGHSNEKLFF. In DNA form, the CDR3 reads TGCGCCAGCAGCCAGGGACACTCTAATGAAAAACTGTTTTTT.

The chain employs TRBV7-2 and TRBJ2-7; 9 nucleotides match TRBD2. The trim removed 5 bases at V and 2 bases at J, leaving 4 bases unmatched. The CDR3 is 14 residues long. CDR1 is SGHTA, CDR2 FQGNSA, per germline. The CDR3 DNA follows: TGTGCCAGCAGCGAGACTAGCGGCACCTACGAGCAGTACTTC. Residues: CASSETSGTYEQYF.

The V and J genes are TRBV20-1 and TRBJ2-1, with a possible D match to TRBD2 (5 bases). The CDR3 loop spans 11 amino acids. Trimming left V 7 bases short and J 8 bases short, with 12 bases between. Per germline, CDR1 DFQATT and CDR2 SNEGSKA (reference sequence). The CDR3 here is CSGLAFDEQFF. DNA of the CDR3: TGCAGTGGGCTAGCCTTTGATGAGCAGTTCTTC.

The chain has TRBV5-1 and TRBJ1-2; D is possibly TRBD1 (5 bases). From germline, CDR1 is SGHRS and CDR2 YFSETQ. V dropped 4 bases and J dropped 0 bases, with 10 bases sitting between them. The CDR3 extends over 14 amino acids. CDR3 residues: CASSPDTSNYGYTF. CDR3 coding DNA: TGCGCCAGCAGCCCGGACACCTCTAACTATGGCTACACCTTC.

The rearrangement joins TRBV13 to TRBJ2-1; 12 nucleotides agree with TRBD2. The CDR3 runs 19 residues. The V gene end was trimmed by 2 bases and the J gene end by 6 bases; junction bases not matched to a gene: 14. CDR1 PRHDT and CDR2 FYEKMQ come from the germline V gene (reference sequence). The CDR3 reads CASSLWGLAGVVRANEQFF. Here the CDR3 DNA reads TGTGCCAGCAGCTTATGGGGACTAGCGGGCGTAGTGCGTGCCAATGAGCAGTTCTTC.

J is TRBJ2-1 and V is TRBV5-1, with 8 bases fitting TRBD1. In germline, CDR1 is SGHRS, CDR2 YFSETQ. The CDR3 covers 16 residues. The ends lost 2 bases at V and 6 bases at J; junction bases unmatched: 10. This CDR3 is CASSLDRGIGGNEQFF. The CDR3 bases are TGCGCCAGCAGCTTAGACAGGGGAATAGGAGGCAATGAGCAGTTCTTC.

V usage is TRBV29-1 and J usage is TRBJ1-4; 9 bases are shared with TRBD1. The germline V gene has CDR1 SQVTM and CDR2 ANQGSEA. The CDR3 consists of 14 residues. V gave up 8 bases and J gave up 4 bases; unmatched junction bases: 8. The CDR3 nucleotides are TGCAGCATGCTTAAGGGACAGGGTAATGAAAAACTGTTTTTT. This encodes CSMLKGQGNEKLFF.

The CDR3 sequence is CASRPGYNEQFF. Written as DNA, the CDR3 is TGCGCCAGCAGACCAGGATACAATGAGCAGTTCTTC. This rearrangement joins TRBV10-1 to TRBJ2-1; D unresolved. The CDR3 runs to 12 residues. Trimming removed 6 bases from V and 4 bases from J, with 7 bases in between. CDR1 and CDR2 (germline): WNHNN, SYGVQD (reference sequence).

This rearrangement joins TRBV5-1 to TRBJ1-5, with TRBD1 matching 10 bases. The CDR3 is made up of 14 amino acids. The junction had 6 bases not matched to a gene; V was cut back by 6 bases and J by 6 bases. Per germline, CDR1 SGHRS and CDR2 YFSETQ. For the CDR3, the DNA is TGCGCCAGCACTGAGGGACAGGGGACTCAGCCCCAGCATTTT. Encoded protein: CASTEGQGTQPQHF.

The gene calls are TRBV7-3 and TRBJ2-2; no clear D gene. V was shortened by 5 bases and J by 4 bases, with 17 bases between the two germline ends. This CDR3 spans 16 amino acids. CDR1 SGHTA and CDR2 FQGTGA come from the germline V gene. The CDR3 here is CASSPSYGSTTGELFF. The CDR3 bases are TGTGCCAGCAGCCCCTCCTATGGTAGCACCACCGGGGAGCTGTTTTTT.

The chain has TRBV5-1 and TRBJ1-1, with D possibly matching TRBD1 (5 bases). Germline-derived CDR1 and CDR2 are SGHRS and YFSETQ. The CDR3 has 16 residues. V shed 1 base and J shed 1 base, with 14 bases lying between them. Here the CDR3 reads CASSLIYVGGNTEAFF. CDR3 nucleotide sequence: TGCGCCAGCAGCTTGATATATGTCGGGGGGAACACTGAAGCTTTCTTT.

The chain uses TRBV6-5 and TRBJ2-3, with D unclear. V was shortened by 2 bases and J by 6 bases, with 3 bases between the two germline ends. This CDR3 spans 11 amino acids. Looked up from germline, CDR1 is MNHEY and CDR2 is SVGAGI. The CDR3 coding sequence is TGTGCCAGCAGTTACCAGGATACGCAGTATTTT. It specifies CASSYQDTQYF.

This chain connects TRBV19 to TRBJ2-5, with D maybe TRBD1 (8 bases). This CDR3 is 15 amino acids long. Germline assignment: CDR1 LNHDA and CDR2 SQIVND (reference sequence). Trimming removed 3 bases at V and 5 bases at J, with 16 bases between. The CDR3 nucleotides read TGTGCCAGTAGTATCGGCACAGGGGGAGGGGAGACCCAGTACTTC. It encodes CASSIGTGGGETQYF.

As DNA, the CDR3 is TGTGCCAGCAGTGCAAGCCCGGAAGCTTTCTTT. Amino acid sequence: CASSASPEAFF. The gene calls are TRBV2 and TRBJ1-1; D is unclear. Germline lookup yields CDR1 SNHLY and CDR2 FYNNEI. The CDR3 is 11 amino acids. V lost 4 bases to trimming and J lost 8 bases, with 8 bases between them. The full variable domain, rest sourced from reference TRBV2 and TRBJ1-1, is EPEVTQTPSHQVTQMGQEVILRCVPISNHLYFYWYRQILGQKVEFLVSFYNNEISEKSEIFDDQFSVERPDGSNFTLKIRSTKLEDSAMYFCASSASPEAFFGQGTRLTVV.

The chain links TRBV18 to TRBJ2-5; 11 nucleotides agree with TRBD1. Trimming at V came to 4 bases and at J to 0 bases, leaving 4 bases not matched to a gene. Germline V gives CDR1 KGHSH, CDR2 LQKENI. This CDR3 comprises 16 residues. The CDR3 protein is CASSLGQGADQETQYF. The CDR3 coding sequence is TGTGCCAGCTCACTTGGACAGGGGGCGGACCAAGAGACCCAGTACTTC.

J is TRBJ2-5 and V is TRBV11-2, with a weak D call TRBD2 (5 bases). From germline, CDR1 is SGHAT and CDR2 FQNNGV. V lost 2 bases and J 2 bases, leaving 9 bases between the germline ends. This CDR3 contains 14 residues. The CDR3 nucleotides read TGTGCCAGCAGCTTATGGACTGAACAAGAGACCCAGTACTTC. Residues: CASSLWTEQETQYF.

The chain recombines TRBV2 with TRBJ1-5; TRBD1 matches 7 bases. The ends lost 6 bases at V and 8 bases at J; junction bases unmatched: 13. Germline CDR1 is SNHLY and CDR2 is FYNNEI. This CDR3 has 15 residues. The CDR3 bases are TGTGCCAGCAGAGTATACCGGGACAGAGAAAAGCCCCAGCATTTT. Translating it yields CASRVYRDREKPQHF.